The rows below give T cell receptor beta chains drawn from one sample of a study of cytomegalovirus exposure and HLA in healthy donors. Only in-frame clones appear in the TCRdb table, and some are missing; sequencing was by immunoSEQ multiplex PCR. Of around 120,000 clones in the sample, about four fifths were seen once. Sequencing was done on a sample of PBMCs. The receptors shown here come from a man between 18 and 35 years old in good health and CMV-seronegative. Each CDR3 is given with its conserved first and last residue. A D gene is named only where the DNA matches it firmly. Size is stated for part of the rows, as once, few or many counts, or as a class when the clone is expanded.

D: NA
size: NA
V: TRBV2
J: TRBJ1-5
CDR3: CASSEGGTGNQPQHF
DNA: TGTGCCAGCAGTGAAGGGGGCACGGGCAATCAGCCCCAGCATTTT

D: NA
size: NA
V: TRBV5-1
J: TRBJ2-7
CDR3: CASSAGQKYSYEQYF
DNA: TGCGCCAGCAGCGCGGGGCAGAAGTACTCCTACGAGCAGTACTTC

D: TRBD1
size: NA
V: TRBV28
J: TRBJ1-1
CDR3: CASTLPDRVTEAFF
DNA: TGTGCCAGCACCCTGCCGGACAGGGTGACTGAAGCTTTCTTT

D: NA
size: NA
V: TRBV9
J: TRBJ1-1
CDR3: CASSLKSGDMNTEAFF
DNA: TGTGCCAGCAGCTTGAAATCAGGGGACATGAACACTGAAGCTTTCTTT

D: TRBD1
size: NA
V: TRBV7-6
J: TRBJ2-2
CDR3: CASSFGTENTGELFF
DNA: TGTGCCAGCAGCTTTGGGACAGAGAACACCGGGGAGCTGTTTTTT

D: NA
size: NA
V: TRBV5-4
J: TRBJ1-1
CDR3: CASSLESGQSTEAFF
DNA: TGTGCCAGCAGCTTGGAGAGTGGACAGAGCACTGAAGCTTTCTTT

D: NA
size: NA
V: TRBV28
J: TRBJ1-2
CDR3: CASSLSDSYGYTF
DNA: TGTGCCAGCAGTTTATCGGACAGCTATGGCTACACCTTC

D: NA
size: NA
V: TRBV4-1
J: TRBJ2-1
CDR3: CASSQGTDNEQFF
DNA: TGCGCCAGCAGCCAAGGGACAGACAATGAGCAGTTCTTC

D: NA
size: NA
V: TRBV18
J: TRBJ1-3
CDR3: CASSPRLDSSEDSGNTIYF
DNA: TGTGCCAGCTCACCCCGTCTCGACAGCTCTGAAGATTCTGGAAACACCATATATTTT

D: TRBD1
size: NA
V: TRBV5-5
J: TRBJ1-1
CDR3: CASSNHRGMNTEAFF
DNA: TGTGCCAGCAGCAATCACAGGGGAATGAACACTGAAGCTTTCTTT

D: NA
size: NA
V: TRBV4-2
J: TRBJ2-2
CDR3: CASSQEERSAGELFF
DNA: TGTGCCAGCAGCCAAGAAGAACGGTCCGCCGGGGAGCTGTTTTTT

D: NA
size: few
V: TRBV7-9
J: TRBJ1-4
CDR3: CASSLVGQNSEKLFF
DNA: TGTGCCAGCAGCTTAGTGGGCCAGAATTCGGAAAAACTGTTTTTT

D: NA
size: NA
V: TRBV30
J: TRBJ1-2
CDR3: CAWSRQQYGYTF
DNA: TGTGCCTGGAGTAGACAGCAATATGGCTACACCTTC

D: TRBD1
size: NA
V: TRBV4-3
J: TRBJ1-2
CDR3: CASSQIRDRGQDGYTF
DNA: TGCGCCAGCAGCCAAATTCGGGACAGGGGGCAGGATGGCTACACCTTC

D: TRBD1
size: few
V: TRBV7-9
J: TRBJ1-1
CDR3: CASSFKTGGRYTEAFF
DNA: TGTGCCAGCAGCTTTAAAACAGGGGGCAGGTACACTGAAGCTTTCTTT

D: NA
size: NA
V: TRBV10-3
J: TRBJ2-7
CDR3: CAISDGQGGYEQYF
DNA: TGTGCCATCAGTGACGGTCAGGGGGGTTACGAGCAGTACTTC

D: NA
size: NA
V: TRBV5-4
J: TRBJ2-7
CDR3: CASSLGRGSYEQYF
DNA: TGTGCCAGCAGCTTAGGGCGGGGTTCCTACGAGCAGTACTTC

D: NA
size: NA
V: TRBV20-1
J: TRBJ2-5
CDR3: CSAAPGETQYF
DNA: TGCAGTGCTGCTCCAGGGGAGACCCAGTACTTC

D: TRBD1
size: NA
V: TRBV27
J: TRBJ2-2
CDR3: CTTGTGGLVNTGELFF
DNA: TGTACAACGGGGACAGGGGGCTTGGTCAACACCGGGGAGCTGTTTTTT

D: NA
size: NA
V: TRBV9
J: TRBJ1-5
CDR3: CASSVSGDNQPQHF
DNA: TGTGCCAGCAGCGTATCGGGGGACAATCAGCCCCAGCATTTT

D: TRBD1
size: NA
V: TRBV30
J: TRBJ1-2
CDR3: CAWSAGGPNYGYTF
DNA: TGTGCCTGGAGTGCAGGGGGCCCCAACTATGGCTACACCTTC

D: TRBD1
size: NA
V: TRBV12-5
J: TRBJ1-2
CDR3: CASAPSGGGYGYTF
DNA: TGTGCTAGTGCCCCCTCAGGGGGAGGTTATGGCTACACCTTC

D: NA
size: NA
V: TRBV11-2
J: TRBJ1-5
CDR3: CASSLAGSQPQHF
DNA: TGTGCCAGCAGCTTAGCAGGGTCCCAGCCCCAGCATTTT

D: NA
size: few
V: TRBV2
J: TRBJ2-5
CDR3: CASRVRVAATQETQYF
DNA: TGTGCCAGCAGGGTTCGGGTGGCGGCAACCCAAGAGACCCAGTACTTC

D: NA
size: NA
V: TRBV28
J: TRBJ1-4
CDR3: CASTKSRVLFRNEKLFF
DNA: TGTGCCAGCACAAAATCACGGGTTCTTTTCCGCAATGAAAAACTGTTTTTT

D: NA
size: NA
V: TRBV7-9
J: TRBJ2-5
CDR3: CASSLNSKETQYF
DNA: TGTGCCAGCAGCTTAAACTCCAAAGAGACCCAGTACTTC

D: NA
size: once
V: TRBV7-9
J: TRBJ1-5
CDR3: CASSLDGQRGQPQHF
DNA: TGTGCCAGCAGCTTAGATGGCCAAAGGGGTCAGCCCCAGCATTTT

D: NA
size: NA
V: TRBV6-6
J: TRBJ1-6
CDR3: CASRGDSINSPLHF
DNA: TGTGCCAGCAGGGGGGACTCCATTAATTCACCCCTCCACTTT

D: NA
size: NA
V: TRBV14
J: TRBJ1-2
CDR3: CASSQDRQSYGYTF
DNA: TGTGCCAGCAGCCAAGACCGACAGAGCTATGGCTACACCTTC

D: NA
size: NA
V: TRBV11-2
J: TRBJ2-3
CDR3: CASSRVRGTDTQYF
DNA: TGTGCCAGCAGCCGAGTGAGGGGGACAGATACGCAGTATTTT

D: NA
size: NA
V: TRBV27
J: TRBJ2-7
CDR3: CASSFNTKQYF
DNA: TGTGCCAGCAGTTTCAATACTAAGCAGTACTTC

D: NA
size: NA
V: TRBV13
J: TRBJ2-4
CDR3: CASSYPRRSKNIQYF
DNA: TGTGCCAGCAGCTACCCCCGCAGGTCCAAAAACATTCAGTACTTC

D: NA
size: NA
V: TRBV19
J: TRBJ2-7
CDR3: CASHHRDTSYEQYF
DNA: TGTGCCAGTCACCACCGGGACACCTCCTACGAGCAGTACTTC

D: NA
size: NA
V: TRBV10-1
J: TRBJ2-7
CDR3: CASSLGQRYEQYF
DNA: TGCGCCAGCAGCCTAGGACAGCGCTACGAGCAGTACTTC

D: TRBD1
size: NA
V: TRBV28
J: TRBJ1-4
CDR3: CASSFTGGSTNEKLFF
DNA: TGTGCCAGCAGTTTTACAGGGGGCTCAACTAATGAAAAACTGTTTTTT

D: TRBD2
size: NA
V: TRBV27
J: TRBJ2-1
CDR3: CASSLGRPSYNEQFF
DNA: TGTGCCAGCAGCCTCGGGAGGCCCTCCTACAATGAGCAGTTCTTC

D: NA
size: once
V: TRBV7-9
J: TRBJ1-5
CDR3: CASSAGQSDSNQPQHF
DNA: TGTGCCAGCTCGGCGGGGCAGTCAGATAGCAATCAGCCCCAGCATTTT

D: NA
size: NA
V: TRBV6-6
J: TRBJ2-3
CDR3: CATQGTDFTDTQYF
DNA: TGTGCCACCCAGGGGACGGACTTCACAGATACGCAGTATTTT

D: NA
size: NA
V: TRBV4-3
J: TRBJ1-3
CDR3: CASSQLILNTIYF
DNA: TGCGCCAGCAGCCAACTAATCTTGAACACCATATATTTT

D: TRBD1
size: NA
V: TRBV18
J: TRBJ1-1
CDR3: CASSQSTGDAEAFF
DNA: TGTGCCAGCTCACAATCGACAGGGGATGCTGAAGCTTTCTTT

D: NA
size: NA
V: TRBV5-1
J: TRBJ2-1
CDR3: CASSAGQISYNEQFF
DNA: TGCGCCAGCAGCGCAGGACAGATCTCCTACAATGAGCAGTTCTTC

D: NA
size: NA
V: TRBV6-1
J: TRBJ2-7
CDR3: CASSEAPRGHGTYEQYF
DNA: TGTGCCAGCAGTGAAGCGCCGCGGGGCCACGGAACCTACGAGCAGTACTTC

D: NA
size: NA
V: TRBV30
J: TRBJ2-6
CDR3: CAWAGLTSGANVLTF
DNA: TGTGCCTGGGCAGGGCTGACCTCTGGGGCCAACGTCCTGACTTTC

D: TRBD2
size: NA
V: TRBV6-5
J: TRBJ2-3
CDR3: CASSYGSGATDTQYF
DNA: TGTGCCAGCAGTTACGGTAGCGGGGCCACAGATACGCAGTATTTT

D: TRBD1
size: NA
V: TRBV30
J: TRBJ2-1
CDR3: CAWSPLQDRGRFGVHNEQFF
DNA: TGTGCCTGGAGCCCGCTCCAGGACAGGGGGCGATTTGGGGTTCACAATGAGCAGTTCTTC

D: NA
size: NA
V: TRBV29-1
J: TRBJ1-2
CDR3: CSVLPSVTNYGYTF
DNA: TGCAGCGTTCTCCCTTCGGTTACTAACTATGGCTACACCTTC

D: NA
size: NA
V: TRBV5-1
J: TRBJ2-5
CDR3: CASRVQGNQETQYF
DNA: TGCGCCAGCAGGGTCCAGGGGAACCAAGAGACCCAGTACTTC

D: NA
size: NA
V: TRBV5-1
J: TRBJ1-4
CDR3: CASSLAVLEGGEKLFF
DNA: TGCGCCAGCAGCTTGGCCGTCTTGGAGGGAGGGGAAAAACTGTTTTTT

D: TRBD1
size: once
V: TRBV6-6
J: TRBJ1-5
CDR3: CASSNLQGPSNQPQHF
DNA: TGTGCCAGCAGTAACCTACAGGGGCCTAGCAATCAGCCCCAGCATTTT

D: TRBD1
size: NA
V: TRBV7-6
J: TRBJ1-2
CDR3: CASSPTPGTGCGYTF
DNA: TGTGCCAGCAGCCCAACCCCCGGGACAGGGTGCGGCTACACCTTC

D: TRBD2
size: NA
V: TRBV19
J: TRBJ2-3
CDR3: CATGGRVPDTQYF
DNA: TGTGCCACCGGCGGGAGAGTACCAGATACGCAGTATTTT